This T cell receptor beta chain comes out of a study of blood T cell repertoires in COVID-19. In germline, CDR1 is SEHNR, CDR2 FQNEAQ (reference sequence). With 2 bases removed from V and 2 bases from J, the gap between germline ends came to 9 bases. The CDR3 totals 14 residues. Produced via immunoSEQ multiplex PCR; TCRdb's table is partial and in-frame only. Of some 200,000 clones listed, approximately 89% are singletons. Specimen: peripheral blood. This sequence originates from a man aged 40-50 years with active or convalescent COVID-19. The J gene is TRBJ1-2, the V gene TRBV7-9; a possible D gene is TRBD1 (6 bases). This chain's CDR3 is CASSLLDSNYGYTF. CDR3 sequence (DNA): TGTGCCAGCAGCTTATTGGACAGCAACTATGGCTACACCTTC.